This TCR beta chain was identified during a study of T cell clonality in common variable immunodeficiency. Sequenced by immunoSEQ multiplex PCR; TCRdb stores in-frame clones only, minus some. This set yields tens of thousands of clones and no singletons; the top ten hold approximately 1.6%. Many counts were recorded for this clone. The receptor was isolated from a person aged 18 to 69 in good health. Sequenced input: peripheral blood mononuclear cells.

The DNA read from the CDR3 is TGTGCCAGCAGTAACACAGGCTTAGGC. Protein product: CASSNTGLG. The complete CDR3 sequence is CASSNTGLGYTF. The rearrangement links TRBV28 to TRBJ1-2; TRBD1 might be the D (5 bases). The sequenced fragment ends 3 residues before the CDR3 boundary, so the rest is inferred from the germline J gene. The CDR3 covers 12 residues. The V gene's germline CDR1 is MDHEN and CDR2 SYDVKM.